The present T cell receptor (beta chain) was sequenced within a study of CXCR3-negative and CXCR3-positive naive CD8 T cells. Notes on the study in general: Naive CXCR3-positive and CXCR3-negative cells shared similar TRBV-TRBJ usage, unlike memory cells. Naive subsets had comparable surface CD5, so TRB CDR3 properties gauged TCR strength. Both naive subsets had comparably high diversity; memory CD8+ cells much lower. CXCR3-expressing naive cells carried TRB CDR3s more hydrophobic than those of CXCR3-negative naive cells.

With regard to this clonotype: No antigen is known for it.

The CDR3 is 12 residues long. Germline lookup yields CDR1 SGHRS and CDR2 YFSETQ. It was by 5' RACE with UMI labels that the TRB cDNA libraries were prepared. After re-calling the 5' RACE reads, TCRdb lists one entry per CDR3 protein, DNA absent. The sample holds tens of thousands of distinct CDR3 sequences. CD45RO-CCR7+CD27+CD95- characterized naive CD8+ T cells. The sample taken for sequencing was naive CXCR3+ CD8+ T cells from blood. The subset was: CD45RO-CCR7+CD27+CD95- naive CD8+ T cells expressing CXCR3 (TNR3+). J is TRBJ2-7 and V is TRBV5-1; TCRdb calls TRBD1, which cannot be checked without DNA. The sequence was collected from a human donor in good health. Some clones in this sample may be carry-over from other donors' samples. The CDR3 loop reads CASSPGSVEQYF.